A single sample is the source of the 10 T cell receptor beta chains below, sequenced in a study of blood T cell repertoires in COVID-19. Using immunoSEQ multiplex PCR, the repertoire was profiled, and TCRdb retains in-frame clones only, with some absent. This table holds around 200,000 clones, over 80% found once. Sequenced input: PBMCs or T cells enriched from blood (not recorded which). These receptor sequences come from a man between 18 and 35 years old with acute COVID-19.

The chain couples TRBV5-1 to TRBJ2-3; TRBD1 is a possible D gene (6 bases). The V gene lost 4 bases and the J gene lost 6 bases, with 18 bases spanning the gap. The CDR3 is 15 amino acids. From germline, CDR1 is SGHRS and CDR2 YFSETQ. In DNA, the CDR3 is TGCGCCAGCAGCATCTCCAGGGGATCGGCTGATACGCAGTATTTT. This codes for CASSISRGSADTQYF.

There are many counts of this clone. The chain links TRBV4-2 to TRBJ1-2; the match to TRBD1 covers 9 bases. The CDR3 length is 19 residues. Germline V gene lookup returns CDR1 LGHNA and CDR2 YNFKEQ. V shed 5 bases, J shed 4 bases, and the junction held 20 bases outside the gene matches. CDR3 amino acids: CASSTRTGDEGPYRYGYTF. CDR3 bases: TGTGCCAGCAGCACCCGGACAGGGGACGAGGGGCCTTATCGCTATGGCTACACCTTC.

This chain links TRBV27 with TRBJ1-2; the D is unclear. V lost 2 bases, J lost 4 bases, and 17 bases lay in between. The CDR3 runs 16 residues. Germline assignment: CDR1 MNHEY and CDR2 SMNVEV (reference sequence). In nucleotides, the CDR3 is TGTGCCAGCAGTTTAAGTAGACTAATGCCCCCCTATGGCTACACCTTC. Protein: CASSLSRLMPPYGYTF.

The V call is TRBV11-3, the J call TRBJ2-5; TRBD1 matches at 10 bases. V dropped 5 bases and J dropped 5; count of bases not matched to a gene: 14. From germline, CDR1 is SGHNT and CDR2 YENEEA. The CDR3 extends over 17 amino acids. The CDR3: CASSQNSRDRGGETQYF. The CDR3 nucleotides read TGTGCCAGCAGCCAGAACTCCCGGGACAGGGGCGGGGAGACCCAGTACTTC.

V and J are TRBV7-3 and TRBJ2-1; a possible D gene is TRBD2 (6 bases). V lost 6 bases and J lost 6, with 18 bases in between. Germline values: CDR1 SGHTA, CDR2 FQGTGA. This CDR3 has 15 residues. The chain's CDR3 is CASRPGVGPLNEQFF. CDR3 nucleotide sequence: TGTGCCAGCAGGCCGGGAGTGGGGCCCCTCAATGAGCAGTTCTTC. The full variable domain, completed using reference TRBV7-3 and TRBJ2-1, is GAGVSQTPSNKVTEKGKYVELRCDPISGHTALYWYRQSLGQGPEFLIYFQGTGAADDSGLPNDRFFAVRPEGSVSTLKIQRTERGDSAVYLCASRPGVGPLNEQFFGPGTRLTVL.

This sequence joins TRBV7-2 and TRBJ2-7; 7 bases match TRBD1. Germline V lookup: CDR1 SGHTA, CDR2 FQGNSA. The CDR3 extends over 15 amino acids. The junction had 6 bases not matched to a gene; V was cut back by 0 bases and J by 4 bases. The CDR3 region is CASSLAQGKRYEQYF. The CDR3 region has the DNA TGTGCCAGCAGCTTAGCACAGGGGAAGCGGTACGAGCAGTACTTC.

The rearrangement links TRBV14 to TRBJ2-7; D is unresolved. CDR3 size: 13 residues. Trimming removed 6 bases at V and 2 bases at J, with 11 bases between. The germline V gene has CDR1 SGHDN and CDR2 FVKESK. In nucleotides, the CDR3 is TGTGCCAGCAGTGTGGGCAGCACCTACGAGCAGTACTTC. Translated: CASSVGSTYEQYF. Combining the CDR3 with reference TRBV14 and TRBJ2-7 gives the whole variable domain EAGVTQFPSHSVIEKGQTVTLRCDPISGHDNLYWYRRVMGKEIKFLLHFVKESKQDESGMPNNRFLAERTGGTYSTLKVQPAELEDSGVYFCASSVGSTYEQYFGPGTRLTVT.

V and J are TRBV7-3 and TRBJ2-3; 9 positions agree with TRBD1. Germline CDR1 reads SGHTA; CDR2 reads FQGTGA. The CDR3 covers 16 residues. V gave up 6 bases and J gave up 2 bases; unmatched junction bases: 9. The CDR3, as DNA: TGTGCCAGCAGTCCAACAGGGGGCTTACACACAGATACGCAGTATTTT. This codes for CASSPTGGLHTDTQYF.

The table lists this clone with a count of one. V usage is TRBV27 and J usage is TRBJ2-6; 9 bases line up with TRBD2. This CDR3 is 17 amino acids long. Unmatched junction bases numbered 6, after V lost 2 bases and J lost 4 bases. Germline loops: CDR1 MNHEY, CDR2 SMNVEV (reference sequence). CDR3 in amino acids: CASSLAGGNVGANVLTF. In DNA form, the CDR3 reads TGTGCCAGCAGTTTAGCGGGAGGGAACGTAGGGGCCAACGTCCTGACTTTC.

The CDR3 coding sequence is TGTGCCAGCAGTGAGGTTGCGGTTTATGGCTACACCTTC. Translating gives CASSEVAVYGYTF. V and J are TRBV2 and TRBJ1-2; D is unclear. V was clipped by 3 bases and J by 5 bases, with 10 bases between them. This CDR3 has 13 amino acids. Germline CDR1 is SNHLY and CDR2 is FYNNEI.